Shown below are 20 T cell receptor beta chains from a single sample sequenced in a study of glioma-infiltrating T cells. Using RNA template, CDR3s of TCR alpha and beta were amplified with iRepertoire arm-PCR. In TCRdb, the multiplex PCR reads were re-called with MiXCR into one record per CDR3 protein. The repertoire holds 93,000 or so distinct CDR3 sequences, about 30% seen once, with 44% in the top ten. The source material was glioma tissue, nonneoplastic brain tissue, or PBMCs (not recorded which). These receptor sequences come from a human donor with low-grade glioma or glioblastoma, undergoing nonglioma brain surgery, or in good health (not recorded which).

Details on this clonotype: A read error may be the cause here, since a much bigger clone is one base away. The chain uses TRBV20-1 and TRBJ2-3, with 11 nucleotides matching TRBD2. There are 18 residues in the CDR3. The junction had 12 bases not matched to a gene; V was cut back by 3 bases and J by 1 base. CDR1 DFQATT and CDR2 SNEGSKA come from the germline V gene (reference sequence). CDR3 amino acids: CSARQNAGLAVGTDTQYF. In DNA, the CDR3 is TGCAGTGCTAGGCAAAATGCGGGACTAGCGGTGGGCACAGATACGCAGTATTTT.

V gene TRBV7-9 combines with J gene TRBJ1-1; 7 nucleotides line up with TRBD1. The V segment lost 4 bases and the J segment 3 bases; nucleotides outside the gene matches: 8. CDR3 size: 15 residues. CDR1 is SEHNR, CDR2 FQNEAQ, per germline (reference sequence). CDR3 in amino acids: CASSSPQGVDTEAFF. CDR3 bases: TGTGCCAGCAGCTCCCCCCAGGGGGTTGACACTGAAGCTTTCTTT.

Many counts were recorded for this clonotype. The rearrangement joins TRBV7-8 to TRBJ1-6; 7 bases agree with TRBD1. V was clipped by 3 bases and J by 8 bases; unmatched bases: 4. This CDR3 region has 14 residues. Germline loops: CDR1 SGHVS, CDR2 FQNEAQ. CDR3 protein: CASSLGQRDSPLHF. In DNA, the CDR3 is TGTGCCAGCAGCTTGGGACAGAGAGATTCACCCCTCCACTTT.

The chain is built from TRBV12-3 or TRBV12-4 and TRBJ1-5, with D unclear. The CDR3 has 14 amino acids. The V end lost 3 bases, the J end lost 3 bases, and 9 bases lay between the germline ends. The CDR3 region has the DNA TGTGCCAGCAGTTTCAGAGGGTTCAATCAGCCCCAGCATTTT. It yields the protein CASSFRGFNQPQHF.

This chain uses TRBV7-2 with TRBJ2-7, with 10 bases identical to TRBD1. V trimming: 5 bases; J trimming: 9 bases; junction bases outside the gene matches: 19. CDR3 length equals 17 residues. Germline V gene sequence: CDR1 SGHTA, CDR2 FQGNSA. Here the CDR3 reads CASSPGTGDSHPLRQYF. The CDR3 DNA reads as TGTGCCAGCAGCCCTGGGACAGGGGATAGCCACCCCCTCAGGCAGTACTTC.

This clonotype was found a few times. This CDR3 is CASSQDGGIYEQYF. The CDR3 DNA reads as TGCGCCAGCAGCCAAGATGGAGGGATCTACGAGCAGTACTTC. The J gene is TRBJ2-7, the V gene TRBV4-1, with a possible D match to TRBD2 (6 bases). This CDR3 region has 14 residues. The germline V and J ends were trimmed by 0 bases and 3 bases, with 9 bases remaining between them. The germline gives CDR1 MGHRA, CDR2 YSYEKL.

This clonotype has more than one count but fewer than ten. V usage is TRBV7-9 and J usage is TRBJ2-3; 9 bases map to TRBD1. Germline assignment: CDR1 SEHNR and CDR2 FQNEAQ (reference sequence). The CDR3 totals 16 residues. Losses at the gene ends were 5 bases for V and 3 bases for J; bases not matched to a gene: 9. The CDR3 DNA is TGTGCCAGCAGCAAGTACAGGGGGCGCTTGACAGATACGCAGTATTTT. It translates to CASSKYRGRLTDTQYF.

This chain links TRBV19 with TRBJ2-2; 10 positions match TRBD1. CDR1 LNHDA and CDR2 SQIVND come from the germline V gene (reference sequence). The CDR3 runs to 16 residues. Trimming took 6 bases from V and 1 from J; bases not matched to a gene: 5. Here the CDR3 DNA reads TGTGCCAGTAGCCCCGGGACAGGGGTGAACACCGGGGAGCTGTTTTTT. It translates to CASSPGTGVNTGELFF. The whole variable domain, remainder taken from reference TRBV19 and TRBJ2-2, is DGGITQSPKYLFRKEGQNVTLSCEQNLNHDAMYWYRQDPGQGLRLIYYSQIVNDFQKGDIAEGYSVSREKKESFPLTVTSAQKNPTAFYLCASSPGTGVNTGELFFGEGSRLTVL.

On this clonotype itself: This may stem from a read error, because a much larger clone lies one nucleotide away. J is TRBJ2-3 and V is TRBV28, with D perhaps assigned TRBD1 or TRBD2 (5 bases each). Looked up from germline, CDR1 is MDHEN and CDR2 is SYDVKM. This CDR3 has 14 amino acids. This CDR3 reads CASSLYGATDTQYF. The DNA of the CDR3 is TGTGCCAGCAGCTTATACGGGGCCACAGATACGCAGTATTTT.

This clonotype was seen only a few times. The chain is built from TRBV19 and TRBJ1-1, with a tentative D call TRBD1 (5 bases). The CDR3 has 13 residues. V lost 8 bases and J 7 bases, leaving 17 bases between the germline ends. Germline V CDR1 and CDR2: LNHDA, SQIVND (reference sequence). The CDR3 loop reads CASSGTGSGEAFF. Written as DNA, the CDR3 is TGTGCCAGTTCCGGGACGGGGAGTGGTGAAGCTTTCTTT.

To note about this clonotype: A single base separates this from a much larger clone, so it may be a read error. The rearrangement joins TRBV29-1 to TRBJ1-5; D unresolved. The germline V gene encodes CDR1 SQVTM and CDR2 ANQGSEA. The CDR3 is 14 amino acids. The CDR3 DNA reads as TGCAGCCCATGGTCCATCGCGAGCAATCATCCCCAGCATTTT. It yields the protein CSPWSIASNHPQHF.

This clonotype has ten or more counts. The chain links TRBV2 to TRBJ1-6, with D perhaps TRBD1 (6 bases). This CDR3 spans 16 amino acids. The V end was cut by 7 bases, the J end by 0 bases, with 13 bases between. The germline CDR1 and CDR2 sequences are SNHLY and FYNNEI. The CDR3 DNA reads TGTGCCAGCATCGGACAGACGGGCTCCTATAATTCACCCCTCCACTTT. Translation gives CASIGQTGSYNSPLHF. Complete variable domain (other parts from reference TRBV2 and TRBJ1-6): EPEVTQTPSHQVTQMGQEVILRCVPISNHLYFYWYRQILGQKVEFLVSFYNNEISEKSEIFDDQFSVERPDGSNFTLKIRSTKLEDSAMYFCASIGQTGSYNSPLHFGNGTRLTVT.

Details on this clonotype: This may be a read error: a much more frequent sequence differs by one nucleotide. The rearrangement joins TRBV4-3 to TRBJ1-1, with unresolved D. The CDR3 runs 11 residues. Germline V gene sequence: CDR1 LGHNA, CDR2 YSLEER. This chain's CDR3 is CASRAEGIFSF. The CDR3 DNA is TGCGCCAGCAGGGCGGAGGGAATATTTTCCTTT.

The chain joins TRBV6-6 to TRBJ1-6; the D is unclear. The CDR3 loop spans 14 amino acids. CDR1 is MNHNY, CDR2 SVGAGI, per germline (reference sequence). The V gene lost 0 bases and the J gene lost 9 bases, with 9 bases spanning the gap. The chain's CDR3 is CASSYSSSPSPLHF. In DNA form, the CDR3 reads TGTGCCAGCAGTTACTCCTCTTCTCCTTCACCCCTCCACTTT.

Remarks on this clonotype: A much larger clone lies a single base off, so this may be a read error. The chain employs TRBV20-1 and TRBJ1-6, with TRBD1 as a possible D gene (5 bases). The CDR3 spans 14 residues. The germline V gene has CDR1 DFQATT and CDR2 SNEGSKA (reference sequence). V shed 6 bases and J shed 6 bases, with 15 bases lying between them. DNA of the CDR3: TGCAGTGCGGAGGACATGGGAAGTAATTCACCCCTCCACTTT. Its translation is CSAEDMGSNSPLHF.

There are many counts of this clonotype. J is TRBJ2-1 and V is TRBV6-1; 7 positions agree with TRBD1. V trimming: 8 bases; J trimming: 5 bases; junction bases outside the gene matches: 6. Looked up from germline, CDR1 is MNHNS and CDR2 is SASEGT. The CDR3 covers 13 residues. The CDR3 protein is CASLGRGNNEQFF. The CDR3 nucleotides read TGTGCCAGCTTGGGCAGGGGGAACAATGAGCAGTTCTTC.

The sample holds a few counts of this clonotype. The chain carries TRBV7-9 and TRBJ2-5; TRBD2 matches 12 bases. Germline CDR1 SEHNR, CDR2 FQNEAQ (reference sequence). With 7 bases clipped from V and 4 bases from J, the junction kept 4 bases outside the gene matches. The CDR3 spans 14 residues. CDR3 sequence: CASNKLAGGETQYF. In DNA form, the CDR3 reads TGTGCCAGCAACAAACTAGCGGGGGGAGAGACCCAGTACTTC.

The gene calls are TRBV11-2 and TRBJ2-5; TRBD1 matches 10 bases. Germline V gives CDR1 SGHAT, CDR2 FQNNGV. Unmatched junction bases numbered 2, after V lost 5 bases and J lost 2 bases. This CDR3 is 14 amino acids long. The CDR3 nucleotides read TGTGCCAGCAGCCGGGACAGGGGACAAGAGACCCAGTACTTC. Encoded protein: CASSRDRGQETQYF.

Concerning this clonotype itself: One base away lies a much larger clone, so this may be a sequencing read error. The chain recombines TRBV3-1 with TRBJ2-3; no definite D call. The CDR3 covers 13 residues. V lost 4 bases and J lost 11, with 16 bases in between. Per the germline V gene, CDR1 is LGHDT and CDR2 is YNNKEL (reference sequence). The CDR3 loop is CASSRVGAVGQYF. As DNA, the CDR3 is TGTGCCAGCAGCCGAGTCGGTGCGGTTGGGCAGTATTTT.

The sample holds a few counts of this clonotype. V usage is TRBV7-2 and J usage is TRBJ2-3, with no clear D. CDR3 length: 15 amino acids. Between the trimmed V and J ends, which lost 0 bases and 0 bases, there was a span of 7 bases. The germline gives CDR1 SGHTA, CDR2 FQGNSA. CDR3: CASSLAGSSTDTQYF. In nucleotides, the CDR3 is TGTGCCAGCAGCTTAGCCGGGTCTAGCACAGATACGCAGTATTTT. The full variable domain, in which reference TRBV7-2 and TRBJ2-3 provide the parts outside the CDR3, is GAGVSQSPSNKVTEKGKDVELRCDPISGHTALYWYRQSLGQGLEFLIYFQGNSAPDKSGLPSDRFSAERTGGSVSTLTIQRTQQEDSAVYLCASSLAGSSTDTQYFGPGTRLTVL.